This paragraph covers one T cell receptor (beta chain) sequence. Germline is not matched at one junction end, which may reflect a read error. TCR beta CDR3 regions were amplified from RNA. First-round RT-PCR with HTBI primers amplified the TCR CDR3 region. In TCRdb, the multiplex PCR reads were re-called with MiXCR into one record per CDR3 protein. In the table there are more than 500,000 distinct CDR3 sequences, around 13% of which are singletons. This sample is part of a study of T cells in Graves' hyperthyroidism and ophthalmopathy. This CDR3 contains 14 residues. Germline V gives CDR1 KGHSH, CDR2 LQKENI.

This chain links TRBV18 with TRBJ2-2; D remains unclear. The clonotype comes from a middle-aged woman with Graves' hyperthyroidism. Sequences were obtained from blood. CDR3 loop: CASSESRNTRELFF. DNA of the CDR3: TGTGCCAGCTCCGAGAGTAGGAACACCAGGGAGCTGTTTTTT.